This TCR beta chain came from a study of cytomegalovirus exposure and HLA in healthy donors. General observations from the study: Accurate prediction of most subjects' HLA-A and HLA-B alleles from TCR beta sequences was reported. In a later analysis, TCR association rates varied by HLA locus: DRB1 most, HLA-C fewest. Sequencing had likely introduced a cluster of highly shared sequence variants as an artifact.

Notes on this clone: As yet, its antigen is unknown.

The PCR used 60 Vbeta and 13 Jbeta primers. TCRdb's table, derived via immunoSEQ multiplex PCR, lists solely in-frame clones and lacks some. The table shows a few hundred thousand clones, with about four fifths occurring only once. J was trimmed by 1 base and V by 1 base; bases with no gene match: 5. Germline assignment: CDR1 SGHVS and CDR2 FQNEAQ. The CDR3 runs to 16 residues. This receptor was taken from a young man in good health and CMV-seronegative. J is TRBJ2-7 and V is TRBV7-8, with 9 nucleotides matching TRBD2. The sample comprised PBMCs. This CDR3 reads CASSLVPAGGSYEQYF. The CDR3 region has the DNA TGTGCCAGCAGCTTAGTCCCAGCGGGGGGTTCCTACGAGCAGTACTTC.